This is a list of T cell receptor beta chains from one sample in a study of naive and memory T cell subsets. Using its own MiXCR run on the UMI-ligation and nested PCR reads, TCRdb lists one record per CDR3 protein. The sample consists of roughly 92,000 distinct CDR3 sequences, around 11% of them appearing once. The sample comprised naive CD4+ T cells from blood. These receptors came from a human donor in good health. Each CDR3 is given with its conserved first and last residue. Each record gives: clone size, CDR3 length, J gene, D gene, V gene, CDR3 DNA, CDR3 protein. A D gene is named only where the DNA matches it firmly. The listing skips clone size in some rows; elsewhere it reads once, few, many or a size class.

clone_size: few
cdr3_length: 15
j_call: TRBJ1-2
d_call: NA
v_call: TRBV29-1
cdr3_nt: TGCAGCGTTGAAAGGAGGTCGGGGAGAGACTATGGCTACACCTTC
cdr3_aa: CSVERRSGRDYGYTF

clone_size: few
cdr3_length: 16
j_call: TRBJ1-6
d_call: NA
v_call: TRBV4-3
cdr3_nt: TGCGCCAGCAGCCGGTATATACCGGGACAAGACGGGGCCCTCCACTTT
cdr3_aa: CASSRYIPGQDGALHF

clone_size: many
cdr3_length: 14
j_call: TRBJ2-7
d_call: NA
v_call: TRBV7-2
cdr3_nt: TGTGCCAGCAGCTTCCCCCCCCCGAGGTACGAGCAGTACTTC
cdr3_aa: CASSFPPPRYEQYF

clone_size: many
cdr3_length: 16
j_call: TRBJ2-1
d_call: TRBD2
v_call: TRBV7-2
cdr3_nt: TGTGCCAGCAGCGCACGACTAGCGCAAAACTACAATGAGCAGTTCTTC
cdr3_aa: CASSARLAQNYNEQFF

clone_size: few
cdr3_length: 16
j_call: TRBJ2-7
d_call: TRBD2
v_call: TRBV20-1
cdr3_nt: TGCAGTGCTAGAGAACAGCGGGGGGGCGGTGTGAACGAGCAGTACTTC
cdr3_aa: CSAREQRGGGVNEQYF

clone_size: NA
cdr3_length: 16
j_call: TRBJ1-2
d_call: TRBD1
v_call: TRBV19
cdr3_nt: TGTGCCAGTAGTATAGATCTCCGGGACAGCAACTATGGCTACACCTTC
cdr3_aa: CASSIDLRDSNYGYTF

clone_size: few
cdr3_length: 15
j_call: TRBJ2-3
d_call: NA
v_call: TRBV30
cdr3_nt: TGTGCCTGGAGTGTCGGGTCTAGCAATACAGATACGCAGTATTTT
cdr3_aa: CAWSVGSSNTDTQYF

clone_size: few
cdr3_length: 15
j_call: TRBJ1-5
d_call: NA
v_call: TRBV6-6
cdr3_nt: TGTGCCAGCAGTTACTCAGGGGGGAGCAATCAGCCCCAGCATTTT
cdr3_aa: CASSYSGGSNQPQHF

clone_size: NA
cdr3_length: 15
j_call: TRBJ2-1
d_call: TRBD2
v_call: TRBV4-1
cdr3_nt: TGCGCCAGCAGCCAAGTCGCGGGGGGGGCGAATGAGCAGTTCTTC
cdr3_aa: CASSQVAGGANEQFF

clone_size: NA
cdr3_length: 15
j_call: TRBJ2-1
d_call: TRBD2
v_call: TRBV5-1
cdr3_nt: TGCGCCAGCACCATAAGCGGGAGGGCTCTCGATGAGCAGTTCTTC
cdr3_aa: CASTISGRALDEQFF

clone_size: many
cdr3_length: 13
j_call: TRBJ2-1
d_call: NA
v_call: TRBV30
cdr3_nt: TGTGCCTGGACCCGGACTGTCGACAATGAGCAGTTCTTC
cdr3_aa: CAWTRTVDNEQFF

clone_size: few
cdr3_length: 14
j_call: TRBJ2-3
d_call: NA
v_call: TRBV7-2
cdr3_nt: TGTGCCAGCAGCTTAGAGCGACAGACCCTACGGCAGTATTTT
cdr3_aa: CASSLERQTLRQYF

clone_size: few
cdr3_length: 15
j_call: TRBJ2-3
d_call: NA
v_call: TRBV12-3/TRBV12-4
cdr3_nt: TGTGCCAGCAGTTTTGGAGTACTAAGGACAGATACGCAGTATTTT
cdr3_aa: CASSFGVLRTDTQYF

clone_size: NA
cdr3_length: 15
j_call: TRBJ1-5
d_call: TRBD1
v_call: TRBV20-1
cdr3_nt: TGCAGTGCTAGACCGTCAGGGGGCAGGCATCAGCCCCAGCATTTT
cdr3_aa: CSARPSGGRHQPQHF

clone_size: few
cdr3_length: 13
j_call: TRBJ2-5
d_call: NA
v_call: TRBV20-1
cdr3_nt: TGCAGTGCCCTCAGGGGAATCCAAGAGACCCAGTACTTC
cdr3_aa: CSALRGIQETQYF

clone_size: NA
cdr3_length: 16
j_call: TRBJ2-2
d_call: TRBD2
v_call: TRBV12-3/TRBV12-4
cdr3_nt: TGTGCCAGCAGGCGCGCGGGGGGCACGGGCACCGGGGAGCTGTTTTTT
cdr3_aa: CASRRAGGTGTGELFF

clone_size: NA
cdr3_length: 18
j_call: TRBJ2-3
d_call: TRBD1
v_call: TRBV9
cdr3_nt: TGTGCCAGCAGCGTAGTCGACGGGACAGGGTATCGTGCAGATACGCAGTATTTT
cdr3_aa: CASSVVDGTGYRADTQYF

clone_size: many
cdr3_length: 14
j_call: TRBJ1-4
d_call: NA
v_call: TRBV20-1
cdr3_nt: TGCAGTGCTAGAGATTGGGGGCAAGAGGAAAAACTGTTTTTT
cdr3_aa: CSARDWGQEEKLFF

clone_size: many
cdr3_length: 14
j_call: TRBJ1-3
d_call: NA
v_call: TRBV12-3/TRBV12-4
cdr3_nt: TGTGCCAGCAGTTTGCGGCCTTCTGGAAACACCATATATTTT
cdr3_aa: CASSLRPSGNTIYF

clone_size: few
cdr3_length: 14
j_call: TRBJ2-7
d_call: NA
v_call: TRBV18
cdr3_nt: TGTGCCAGCTCACCAGTCGACAGCGCCGTGGAGCAGTACTTC
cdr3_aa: CASSPVDSAVEQYF

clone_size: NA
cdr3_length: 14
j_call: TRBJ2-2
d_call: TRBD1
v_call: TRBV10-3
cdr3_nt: TGTGCCATCAGTGGACAGGGCTACACCGGGGAGCTGTTTTTT
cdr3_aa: CAISGQGYTGELFF

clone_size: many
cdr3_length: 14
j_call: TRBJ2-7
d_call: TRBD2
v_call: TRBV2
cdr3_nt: TGTGCCAGCAGTGTAGGGGAGGGCTACTACGAGCAGTACTTC
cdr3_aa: CASSVGEGYYEQYF

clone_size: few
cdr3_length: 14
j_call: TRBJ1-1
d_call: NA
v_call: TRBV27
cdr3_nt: TGTGCCAGCAGTAACATCTGGGGAAACACTGAAGCTTTCTTT
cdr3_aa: CASSNIWGNTEAFF

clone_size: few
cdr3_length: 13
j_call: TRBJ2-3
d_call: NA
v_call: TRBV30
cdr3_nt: TGTGCCTGGGTGGGACGGAACACAGATACGCAGTATTTT
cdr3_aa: CAWVGRNTDTQYF

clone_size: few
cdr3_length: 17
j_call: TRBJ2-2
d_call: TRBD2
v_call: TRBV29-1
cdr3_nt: TGCAGCGTGACAGGACTAGCGGGAGGGCCAGGCACCGGGGAGCTGTTTTTT
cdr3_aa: CSVTGLAGGPGTGELFF

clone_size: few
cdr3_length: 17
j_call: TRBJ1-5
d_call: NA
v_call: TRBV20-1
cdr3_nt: TGCAGTGCCCGACCCGTGACAGAAGAATATAGCAATCAGCCCCAGCATTTT
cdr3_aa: CSARPVTEEYSNQPQHF

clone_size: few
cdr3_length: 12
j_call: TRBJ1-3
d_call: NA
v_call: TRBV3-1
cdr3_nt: TGTGCCAGCAGCCAGACAGGTTGGACCATATATTTT
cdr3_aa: CASSQTGWTIYF

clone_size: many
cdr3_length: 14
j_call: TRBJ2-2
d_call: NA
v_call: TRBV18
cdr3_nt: TGTGCCAGCTCAATACAAACGAACACCGGGGAGCTGTTTTTT
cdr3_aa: CASSIQTNTGELFF

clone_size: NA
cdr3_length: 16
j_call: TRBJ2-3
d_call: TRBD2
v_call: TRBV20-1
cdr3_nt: TGCAGTGCTAGAGTATCGCTAGCGGAACGCACAGATACGCAGTATTTT
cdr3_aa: CSARVSLAERTDTQYF